The TCR beta chain under discussion was sequenced for a study of T-cell reconstitution after alpha-beta-depleted transplantation in children. Unique molecular identifiers were used in preparing the TCRbeta library. Via MiXCR, TCRdb re-called the PCR reads, giving one row per CDR3 protein. This table has over 150,000 distinct CDR3 sequences, 6.5% to 7.5% appearing once. This clonotype was counted ten times or more. This CDR3 is 17 amino acids long. With V trimmed by 6 bases and J by 6 bases, 20 bases remained unmatched. The rearrangement joins TRBV12-3 or TRBV12-4 to TRBJ2-7; 7 nucleotides line up with TRBD2. The source is a human donor who donated a stem cell graft to a child with Wiskott-Aldrich syndrome. Sequences were derived from PBMCs from the stem cell graft donor, sampled from the stem cell graft. In DNA form, the CDR3 reads TGTGCCAGCAGCCAGAGGGGCGCGGGAGTCTTTACAGGCGAGCAGTACTTC. Translation: CASSQRGAGVFTGEQYF.